The T cell receptor beta chain described here comes from a study of T cell responses to AZD1222 COVID-19 vaccine. CDR1 and CDR2 from the germline V gene are SGHVS and FQNEAQ. V was shortened by 2 bases and J by 5 bases, with 22 bases between the two germline ends. This CDR3 has 17 amino acids. Data came from immunoSEQ multiplex PCR; TCRdb stores just in-frame clones and leaves some out. The sample gives more than 150,000 clones, 94% of which show up once; 9.2% is in the top ten. V is TRBV7-8 and J is TRBJ2-7; D unresolved. Sequenced here: peripheral blood, sampled on day 0 of AZD1222 vaccination. The sequence was obtained from an adult in good health. Here the CDR3 DNA reads TGTGCCAGCAGCTTATCCCCTATATCTCTGGGTGCCCACGAGCAGTACTTC. Translated, it gives CASSLSPISLGAHEQYF.